The rows below give T cell receptor beta chains drawn from one sample of a study of shared clonotypes between healthy human individuals. The protocol was immunoSEQ multiplex PCR, while the TCRdb copy is restricted to in-frame clones and leaves out a portion. The repertoire holds 950,000 to 1,100,000 clones, with roughly 70% as singletons. The sequenced sample consisted of memory CD4+ T cells sorted from blood. All receptors derive from a man between 18 and 29 years old in good health. Each CDR3 is given with its conserved first and last residue.

TRBJ1-2 | TRBV30 | CAWSFLRGGDYGYTF
TRBJ2-7 | TRBV28 | CASSTGTSPYEQYF
TRBJ1-2 | TRBV6-1 | CATSPGLSGGYTF
TRBJ2-7 | TRBV19 | CASRRTVSSYEQYF
TRBJ1-2 | TRBV21-1 | CASSLTALGGLDYGYTF
TRBJ1-6 | TRBV5-5 | CASSLDRAGGTSPLHF
TRBJ1-1 | TRBV6-1 | CASSDGQGWNTEAFF
TRBJ1-5 | TRBV6-5 | CASRPPGSNQPQHF
TRBJ1-1 | TRBV19 | CASSMGGGGTEAFF
TRBJ2-1 | TRBV5-1 | CASSPTQGNEQFF
TRBJ2-7 | TRBV6-6 | CASNRQGASYEQYF
TRBJ1-6 | TRBV5-6 | CASSLEGTDYSPLHF
TRBJ1-2 | TRBV30 | CASQGRNYGYTF
TRBJ2-7 | TRBV18 | CASSPRESYSEQYF
TRBJ1-6 | TRBV5-4 | CASSSGTAINSPLHF
TRBJ1-5 | TRBV30 | CAWSDRDSYSNQPQHF
TRBJ2-5 | TRBV5-1 | CASRVGAGGVGETQYF
TRBJ2-1 | TRBV12-5 | CASGPGQVGEQFF
TRBJ2-3 | TRBV2 | CATTTTGYSADTQYF
TRBJ2-1 | TRBV5-1 | CASSLSRGGGVTEQFF
TRBJ1-5 | TRBV5-1 | CASSPGLDQPQHF
TRBJ1-3 | TRBV2 | CASSVGWGQSSGNTIYF
TRBJ1-4 | TRBV5-1 | CASSLTQGGEKLFF
TRBJ2-7 | TRBV5-1 | CASSWGLAGVGEQYF
TRBJ2-5 | TRBV4-1 | CASSLQGKETQYF